The sample holds one count of the clone carrying this TCR beta chain. What it recognizes is unknown. Produced via immunoSEQ multiplex PCR; TCRdb's table is partial and in-frame only. The sample holds around 170,000 clones, approximately 81% seen once. The data derive from a study of cytomegalovirus exposure and HLA in healthy donors. Regarding the study as a whole: Cytomegalovirus association was assigned to under 200 TCR beta chains. For cytomegalovirus status, the classifier reportedly gave diagnoses with high specificity and sensitivity.

Trimming pared 9 bases from V and 4 bases from J, leaving 16 bases between. The length of the CDR3 is 13 residues. CDR1 is MNHEY and CDR2 is SMNVEV in the germline V gene (reference sequence). The specimen sequenced was PBMCs. This sequence originates from a young man in good health and CMV-seropositive. The chain joins TRBV27 to TRBJ2-7; no clear D. As DNA, the CDR3 is TGTGCCAGTCTATCTACCACAGTTTACGAGCAGTACTTC. As protein: CASLSTTVYEQYF.